This TCR beta chain comes out of a study of blood T cell repertoires in COVID-19. TCRdb's table, derived via immunoSEQ multiplex PCR, lists solely in-frame clones and lacks some. The sample has roughly 250,000 clones; around 86% are singletons. Concerning this clone itself: At one boundary the junction diverges from the germline segment, which might be a read error.

Membership in each cohort depended on participant-reported clinical history. From germline, CDR1 is SEHNR and CDR2 FQNEAQ (reference sequence). The CDR3 is made up of 12 amino acids. The TCR comes from a woman in her thirties or forties with acute COVID-19. The chain is built from TRBV7-9 and TRBJ2-7, with D possibly matching TRBD1 (5 bases). Sequenced input: PBMCs or T cells enriched from blood (not recorded which). This chain's CDR3 is CASSLAGPNLRF. CDR3 bases: TGTGCCAGCAGCTTGGCAGGGCCCAATTTGCGCTTC.